This TCR beta chain is from a study of CD8 T cells in Susac syndrome. CDR1 is MNHEY and CDR2 is SVGAGI in the germline V gene. Trimming stripped 5 bases from V and 7 bases from J, with 9 bases between. The length of the CDR3 is 12 residues. When the RNA was reverse transcribed, random hexamers were used with an input of about 0.5 to 1 ug. immunoSEQ multiplex PCR amplified TCR beta CDR3 across 54 Vbeta, 13 Jbeta. TCRdb ran MiXCR on the immunoSEQ multiplex PCR reads and lists one entry per CDR3 protein. The sample lists a few hundred thousand distinct CDR3 sequences; 92% were seen once. This receptor was identified in a human donor with multiple sclerosis. The gene calls are TRBV6-5 and TRBJ2-1; unclear D gene. The source material was CD8+ T cells from PBMCs. CDR3 sequence reads: CASSPKLNEQFF. The CDR3, as DNA: TGTGCCAGCAGTCCTAAGTTGAATGAGCAGTTCTTC.